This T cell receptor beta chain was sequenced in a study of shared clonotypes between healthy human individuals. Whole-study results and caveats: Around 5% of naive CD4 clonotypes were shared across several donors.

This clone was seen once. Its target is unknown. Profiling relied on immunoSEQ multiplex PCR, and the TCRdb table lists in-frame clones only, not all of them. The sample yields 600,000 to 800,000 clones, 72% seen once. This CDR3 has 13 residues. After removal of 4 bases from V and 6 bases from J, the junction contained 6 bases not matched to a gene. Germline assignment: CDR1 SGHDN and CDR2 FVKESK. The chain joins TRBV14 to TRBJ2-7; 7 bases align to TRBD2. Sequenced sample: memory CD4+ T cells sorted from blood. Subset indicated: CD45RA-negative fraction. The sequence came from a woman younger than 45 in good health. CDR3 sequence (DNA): TGTGCCAGCAGCCTCGGGGGGTTCCGCGAGCAGTACTTC. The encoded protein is CASSLGGFREQYF.